This T cell receptor (beta chain) was captured by sequencing in a study of vaccination and CD4 T cells after COVID-19. Treatment: roughly nine-day PBMC culture with coronavirus spike peptide pools or control peptides (ViraFEST assay). ViraFEST enlarged antigen-specific T cell populations with peptide pools and afterwards sequenced TCRs. Losses at the gene ends were 10 bases for V and 7 bases for J; bases not matched to a gene: 7. The CDR3 consists of 13 residues. Germline loops: CDR1 SNHLY, CDR2 FYNNEI. This clonotype has a handful of counts. No antigen is known for it. Sequenced with the Oncomine TCR Beta short-read assay was DNA taken from cultured CD4+ T cells. TCRdb recomputed calls from the PCR reads with MiXCR, one row per CDR3 protein. The sample contains about 10,000 distinct CDR3 sequences, around three fifths of which appear only once.

Sequencing was carried out using CD4+ T cells from blood, cultured in vitro. The chain joins TRBV2 to TRBJ1-6; 7 nucleotides agree with TRBD1. The sequence derives from a human donor who had recovered from COVID-19. The CDR3 loop reads CATTRDSNSPLHF. Written as DNA, the CDR3 is TGTGCCACAACCCGGGACAGCAATTCACCCCTCCACTTT.